This note documents a single T cell receptor (beta chain) sequence. Its antigen is unknown. The memory fraction was CD4+CD45RO+CD25- cells. Points from the study as a whole: Tumor memory CD4+ T cell TCR gene usage was found to cluster with blood and lymph node memory CD4+ cells and with lymph node naive CD4+ cells. The larger-cohort validation was restricted to a single TCR beta V-J rearrangement rather than whole repertoires.

After constant-region reverse-primer amplification, full-length variable regions underwent semi-nested PCR with Nested Universal Primer A. Each CDR3 protein is one row after TCRdb ran MiXCR on the 5' RACE reads. This table has several thousand distinct CDR3 sequences, 60% appearing once. Sequencing was carried out using tumor-infiltrating memory CD4+ T cells sorted from the breast tumor. Specified subset: memory CD4+ T cells, CD4+CD45RO+CD25-. The receptor's source is a female donor with breast cancer.

The CDR3 sequence is CASSRQGNEQFF. DNA of the CDR3: TGTGCCAGCTCCCGACAAGGAAATGAGCAGTTCTTC. The chain is built from TRBV6-1 and TRBJ2-1; D is undetermined. Germline V gene data show CDR1 as MNHNS and CDR2 as SASEGT. This CDR3 spans 12 amino acids. Trimming shortened V by 8 bases and J by 7 bases, and 12 bases separated the two germline ends.